Presented here are 21 T cell receptor beta chains from one specimen sequenced in a study of patients and donors after allogeneic stem cell transplantation. TCRdb processed the RT-PCR reads anew with MiXCR; each CDR3 protein has one entry. The profile shows roughly 880,000 distinct CDR3 sequences, approximately 18% of them singletons. Sequencing was carried out using blood, either unsorted or a sorted T cell fraction (not recorded which). The receptors were sampled from a human donor who was either an allogeneic HSCT recipient or a stem cell or donor lymphocyte infusion donor (not recorded which). It is not recorded whose cells these are; they may come from a transplant donor.

This clonotype was seen a handful of times. The chain is built from TRBV7-9 and TRBJ1-4; D call uncertain. The CDR3 runs 11 residues. Trimming shortened V by 3 bases and J by 4 bases, and 0 bases separated the two germline ends. Germline CDR1 is SEHNR and CDR2 is FQNEAQ (reference sequence). CDR3 nucleotides: TGTGCCAGCAGCTTTAATGAAAAACTGTTTTTT. Its translation: CASSFNEKLFF.

This chain uses TRBV14 with TRBJ2-1; D perhaps matches TRBD1 (5 bases). The CDR3 contains 15 residues. The germline gives CDR1 SGHDN, CDR2 FVKESK. V shed 1 base and J shed 5 bases, with 12 bases lying between them. CDR3 DNA sequence: TGTGCCAGCAGCCAAGTGGGGCAGATTAACAATGAGCAGTTCTTC. This codes for CASSQVGQINNEQFF.

V and J are TRBV2 and TRBJ1-5; 7 bases are a match to TRBD1. This CDR3 region has 14 residues. J gave up 7 bases and V 1 base, and 4 bases lay outside the gene matches. Germline values: CDR1 SNHLY, CDR2 FYNNEI. The CDR3 sequence: CASSEEQGGQPQHF. CDR3 bases: TGTGCCAGCAGTGAAGAGCAGGGGGGCCAGCCCCAGCATTTT. Full variable domain (missing parts from reference TRBV2 and TRBJ1-5): EPEVTQTPSHQVTQMGQEVILRCVPISNHLYFYWYRQILGQKVEFLVSFYNNEISEKSEIFDDQFSVERPDGSNFTLKIRSTKLEDSAMYFCASSEEQGGQPQHFGDGTRLSIL.

The J gene is TRBJ2-1, the V gene TRBV29-1, with TRBD2 matching 14 bases. The ends lost 5 bases at V and 15 bases at J; junction bases unmatched: 15. The V gene's germline CDR1 is SQVTM and CDR2 ANQGSEA. The CDR3 contains 15 residues. The CDR3 nucleotides are TGCAGCGTTCAGGCCGCGACTAGCGGGAGGGCCGGAGGGTTCTTC. This codes for CSVQAATSGRAGGFF.

The chain combines TRBV12-3 or TRBV12-4 with TRBJ1-2, with D unresolved. V was shortened by 7 bases and J by 3 bases, with 15 bases between the two germline ends. The CDR3 is 14 residues long. The CDR3 region has the DNA TGTGCCAGCACCGACCTGATGCGATACTATGGCTACACCTTC. Translating it yields CASTDLMRYYGYTF.

The chain uses TRBV11-2 and TRBJ2-7; 10 nucleotides agree with TRBD1. From germline, CDR1 is SGHAT and CDR2 FQNNGV. J gave up 4 bases and V 4 bases, and 7 bases lay outside the gene matches. This CDR3 region has 15 residues. The CDR3 loop reads CASSSVRDRGYEQYF. In nucleotides, the CDR3 is TGTGCCAGCAGCTCAGTCCGGGACAGGGGTTACGAGCAGTACTTC.

Only a few counts were recorded for this clonotype. V is TRBV25-1 and J is TRBJ2-2; the D call may be TRBD1 or TRBD2 (5 bases each). Looked up from germline, CDR1 is MGHDK and CDR2 is SYGVNS. Between the trimmed V and J ends, which lost 2 bases and 5 bases, there was a span of 12 bases. The CDR3 is 15 residues long. CDR3 nucleotide sequence: TGTGCCAGCAGTGAAGTGGGAGAGGGGACCGGGGAGCTGTTTTTT. It codes for CASSEVGEGTGELFF.

This chain links TRBV7-9 with TRBJ2-3, with 7 positions matching TRBD1. Trimming cost V 5 bases and J 4 bases; bases outside gene matches: 9. Germline V gives CDR1 SEHNR, CDR2 FQNEAQ (reference sequence). This CDR3 contains 15 residues. CDR3 sequence (DNA): TGTGCCAGCAGCCCCTACAGGGGAGAGGCAGATACGCAGTATTTT. This encodes CASSPYRGEADTQYF.

This clonotype has only a few counts. The chain joins TRBV7-2 to TRBJ2-1; tentative D call: TRBD1 (5 bases). CDR1 and CDR2 from the germline V gene are SGHTA and FQGNSA. The germline V and J ends were trimmed by 5 bases and 4 bases, with 9 bases remaining between them. The CDR3 is 13 amino acids. The CDR3 nucleotides are TGTGCCAGCAGCCGACAGATTTACAATGAGCAGTTCTTC. Amino acid sequence: CASSRQIYNEQFF.

This clonotype was found many times. The chain is built from TRBV5-1 and TRBJ2-1; 15 nucleotides agree with TRBD2. The CDR3 runs to 16 residues. V lost 3 bases, J lost 5 bases, and 3 bases stayed unmatched. The V gene's germline CDR1 is SGHRS and CDR2 YFSETQ. CDR3 coding DNA: TGCGCCAGCAGCTCGGGACTAGCGGGGGGAAACAATGAGCAGTTCTTC. As protein: CASSSGLAGGNNEQFF.

This clonotype has only a few counts. V and J are TRBV28 and TRBJ2-7; a possible D gene is TRBD1 (5 bases). In germline, CDR1 is MDHEN, CDR2 SYDVKM. CDR3 size: 15 residues. With 2 bases removed from V and 5 bases from J, the gap between germline ends came to 16 bases. CDR3 amino acids: CASSLRTGTRHEQYF. The CDR3 DNA reads TGTGCCAGCAGTTTACGCACAGGAACCCGCCACGAGCAGTACTTC.

The table lists this clonotype with a few counts. This chain joins TRBV7-8 and TRBJ2-3, with 14 positions matching TRBD2. This CDR3 contains 17 residues. Germline V gene lookup returns CDR1 SGHVS and CDR2 FQNEAQ. With V trimmed by 4 bases and J by 4 bases, 7 bases remained unmatched. The CDR3 nucleotides read TGTGCCAGCAGCTCCCTTAGACTAGCGGGAGGGTCAGATACGCAGTATTTT. Its translation: CASSSLRLAGGSDTQYF. The whole variable domain, filled in from reference TRBV7-8 and TRBJ2-3, reads GAGVSQSPRYKVAKRGQDVALRCDPISGHVSLFWYQQALGQGPEFLTYFQNEAQLDKSGLPSDRFFAERPEGSVSTLKIQRTQQEDSAVYLCASSSLRLAGGSDTQYFGPGTRLTVL.

CDR3 sequence: CASQGTPGDTGELFF. The DNA of the CDR3 is TGTGCCAGCCAAGGGACCCCGGGAGACACCGGGGAGCTGTTTTTT. The genes are TRBV2 and TRBJ2-2; D is possibly TRBD2 (6 bases). CDR3 length: 15 residues. With 8 bases removed from V and 3 bases from J, the gap between germline ends came to 16 bases. CDR1 and CDR2 (germline): SNHLY, FYNNEI.

This clonotype has more than one count but fewer than ten. J is TRBJ1-5 and V is TRBV30, with D perhaps TRBD1 (5 bases). The CDR3 runs to 12 residues. In germline, CDR1 is GTSNPN, CDR2 SVGIG (reference sequence). Deletions cut 2 bases from V and 5 bases from J, with 7 bases between. For the CDR3, the DNA is TGTGCCTGGAGTTTAGGGGATCAGCCCCAGCATTTT. Translated: CAWSLGDQPQHF.

This clonotype was observed at least ten times. One end of the junction fails to match germline, which may point to a read error. The J gene is TRBJ1-3, the V gene TRBV7-7; possible D gene TRBD1, 6 bases. Germline CDR1 reads SSHAT; CDR2 reads FNYEAQ (reference sequence). This CDR3 spans 15 amino acids. The CDR3 nucleotides are TGTGCTAGCAGCCCTGACAGGATCTCTGGAAACACCATATATTTT. The encoded protein is CASSPDRISGNTIYF.

This clonotype was seen only a few times. This sequence joins TRBV7-6 and TRBJ1-1; TRBD1 aligns across 9 bases. CDR3 length: 16 amino acids. J was trimmed by 0 bases and V by 3 bases; bases with no gene match: 5. Germline assignment: CDR1 SGHVS and CDR2 FNYEAQ. The CDR3 spells CASSLYRGRMNTEAFF. In nucleotides, the CDR3 is TGTGCCAGCAGCTTGTACAGGGGGCGAATGAACACTGAAGCTTTCTTT.

This clonotype was detected a few times. The V gene is TRBV7-2, the J gene TRBJ2-1, with TRBD2 as a possible D gene (7 bases). The length of the CDR3 is 14 residues. V shed 5 bases and J shed 10 bases, with 18 bases lying between them. Germline lookup yields CDR1 SGHTA and CDR2 FQGNSA. This CDR3 is CASSLRLGGAEQFF. In DNA, the CDR3 is TGTGCCAGCAGCCTCAGACTGGGGGGGGCCGAGCAGTTCTTC.

The V gene is TRBV12-3 or TRBV12-4, the J gene TRBJ1-2; D is perhaps TRBD1 (6 bases). Trimming removed 5 bases from V and 10 bases from J, with 17 bases in between. The CDR3 extends over 13 amino acids. CDR3 sequence: CASSASSGGVYTF. The CDR3 DNA is TGTGCCAGCAGTGCCAGCTCCGGGGGCGTCTACACCTTC.

This clonotype showed up just a few times. The J gene is TRBJ1-4, the V gene TRBV5-1; D possibly corresponds to TRBD1 (5 bases). Germline CDR1 and CDR2: SGHRS and YFSETQ. Trimming shortened V by 4 bases and J by 3 bases, and 16 bases separated the two germline ends. This CDR3 is 16 amino acids long. CDR3 residues: CASSASGGMANEKLFF. The CDR3 bases are TGCGCCAGCAGCGCCTCCGGGGGAATGGCTAATGAAAAACTGTTTTTT.

This clonotype was found many times. The rearrangement uses TRBV12-3 or TRBV12-4 and TRBJ2-1; 7 bases line up with TRBD2. The CDR3 totals 17 residues. Unmatched junction bases numbered 15, after V lost 7 bases and J lost 3 bases. This chain's CDR3 is CASTFIPGLADYNEQFF. CDR3 nucleotide sequence: TGTGCCAGCACCTTTATCCCAGGGCTAGCGGACTACAATGAGCAGTTCTTC.

The V call is TRBV3-1, the J call TRBJ1-1, with D unclear. Trimming cost V 0 bases and J 1 base, with 6 bases left between them. Germline lookup yields CDR1 LGHDT and CDR2 YNNKEL (reference sequence). This CDR3 comprises 14 residues. The CDR3 protein is CASSQDLRNTEAFF. The CDR3 DNA reads TGTGCCAGCAGCCAAGATTTACGGAACACTGAAGCTTTCTTT. Looking up the rest from reference TRBV3-1 and TRBJ1-1 gives the full variable domain: DTAVSQTPKYLVTQMGNDKSIKCEQNLGHDTMYWYKQDSKKFLKIMFSYNNKELIINETVPNRFSPKSPDKAHLNLHINSLELGDSAVYFCASSQDLRNTEAFFGQGTRLTVV.